The clone carrying this T cell receptor beta chain has a handful of counts. TCRdb itself ran the RT-PCR reads through MiXCR, one entry per CDR3 protein. This table holds some 200,000 distinct CDR3 sequences, about 40% found once. These data originate in a study of patients and donors after allogeneic stem cell transplantation. V was pared by 2 bases and J by 0 bases, with 1 base of the junction left unmatched. Germline CDR1 reads DFQATT; CDR2 reads SNEGSKA (reference sequence). The CDR3 runs to 15 residues. The chain combines TRBV20-1 with TRBJ2-1, with 10 bases lining up with TRBD2. The sequence came from a human donor who was either an allogeneic HSCT recipient or a stem cell or donor lymphocyte infusion donor (not recorded which). It is not recorded whose cells these are; they may come from a transplant donor. Material: blood, either unsorted or a sorted T cell fraction (not recorded which). CDR3 in amino acids: CSARPSGSSYNEQFF. CDR3 coding DNA: TGCAGTGCTAGACCTAGCGGGAGCTCCTACAATGAGCAGTTCTTC.